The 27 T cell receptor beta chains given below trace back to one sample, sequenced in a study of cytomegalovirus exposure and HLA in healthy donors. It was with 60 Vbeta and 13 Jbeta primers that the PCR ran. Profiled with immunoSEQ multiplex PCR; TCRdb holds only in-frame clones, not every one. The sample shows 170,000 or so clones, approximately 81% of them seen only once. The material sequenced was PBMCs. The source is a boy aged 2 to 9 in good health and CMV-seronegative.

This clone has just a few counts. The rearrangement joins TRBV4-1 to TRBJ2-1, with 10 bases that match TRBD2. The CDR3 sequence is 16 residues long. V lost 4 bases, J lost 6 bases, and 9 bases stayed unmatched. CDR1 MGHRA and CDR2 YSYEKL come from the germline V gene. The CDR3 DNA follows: TGCGCCAGCAGCCTGTCGGGAACTAGCGGGGTCAATGAGCAGTTCTTC. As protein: CASSLSGTSGVNEQFF.

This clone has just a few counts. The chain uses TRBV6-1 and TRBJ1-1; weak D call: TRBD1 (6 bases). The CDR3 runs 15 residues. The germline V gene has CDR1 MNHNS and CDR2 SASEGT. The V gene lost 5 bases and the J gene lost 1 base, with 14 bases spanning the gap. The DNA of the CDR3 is TGTGCCAGCAGTAAACAGGGTTTAACGAACACTGAAGCTTTCTTT. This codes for CASSKQGLTNTEAFF.

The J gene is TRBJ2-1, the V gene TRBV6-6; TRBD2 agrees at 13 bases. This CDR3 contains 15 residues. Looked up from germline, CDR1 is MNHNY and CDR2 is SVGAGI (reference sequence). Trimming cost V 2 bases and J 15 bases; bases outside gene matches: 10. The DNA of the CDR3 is TGTGCCAGCAGTTACCTAGGACTAGCGGGAGAGGGGTCGTTCTTC. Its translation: CASSYLGLAGEGSFF.

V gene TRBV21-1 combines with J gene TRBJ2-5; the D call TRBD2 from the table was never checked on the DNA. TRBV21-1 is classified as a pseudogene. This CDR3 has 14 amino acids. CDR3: CASSKSNCQETQYF. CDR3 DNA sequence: TGTGCCAGCAGCAAATCAAACTGCCAAGAGACCCAGTACTTC.

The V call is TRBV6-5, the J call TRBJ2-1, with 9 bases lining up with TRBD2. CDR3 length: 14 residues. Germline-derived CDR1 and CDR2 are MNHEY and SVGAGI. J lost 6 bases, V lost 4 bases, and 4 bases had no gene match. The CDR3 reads CASSSGLAFNEQFF. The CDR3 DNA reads TGTGCCAGCAGTTCGGGACTAGCTTTCAATGAGCAGTTCTTC.

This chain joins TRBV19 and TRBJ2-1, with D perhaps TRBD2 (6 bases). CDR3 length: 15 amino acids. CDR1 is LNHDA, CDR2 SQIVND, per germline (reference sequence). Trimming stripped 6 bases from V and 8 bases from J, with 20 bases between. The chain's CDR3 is CASRLRGPGDHEQFF. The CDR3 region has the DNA TGTGCCAGTAGACTACGTGGACCGGGGGATCATGAGCAGTTCTTC.

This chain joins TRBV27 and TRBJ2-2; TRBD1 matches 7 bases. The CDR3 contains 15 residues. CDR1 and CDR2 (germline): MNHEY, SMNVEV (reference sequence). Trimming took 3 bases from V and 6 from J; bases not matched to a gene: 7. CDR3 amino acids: CASSFLGTEPGELFF. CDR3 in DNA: TGTGCCAGCAGTTTCCTTGGGACAGAACCCGGGGAGCTGTTTTTT.

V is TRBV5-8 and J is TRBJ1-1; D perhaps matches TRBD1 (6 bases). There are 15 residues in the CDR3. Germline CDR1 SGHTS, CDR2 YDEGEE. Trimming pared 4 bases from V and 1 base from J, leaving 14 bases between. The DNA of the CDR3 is TGTGCCAGCAGCCTGGGGGGCTCGCCGAACACTGAAGCTTTCTTT. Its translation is CASSLGGSPNTEAFF.

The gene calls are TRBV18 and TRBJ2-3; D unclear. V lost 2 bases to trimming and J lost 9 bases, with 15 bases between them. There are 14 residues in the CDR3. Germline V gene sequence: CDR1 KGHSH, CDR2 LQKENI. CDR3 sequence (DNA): TGTGCCAGCTCACCAAGCGCCCCTCCGGCCACGCAGTATTTT. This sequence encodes CASSPSAPPATQYF. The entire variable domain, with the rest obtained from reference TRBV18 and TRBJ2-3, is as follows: NAGVMQNPRHLVRRRGQEARLRCSPMKGHSHVYWYRQLPEEGLKFMVYLQKENIIDESGMPKERFSAEFPKEGPSILRIQQVVRGDSAAYFCASSPSAPPATQYFGPGTRLTVL.

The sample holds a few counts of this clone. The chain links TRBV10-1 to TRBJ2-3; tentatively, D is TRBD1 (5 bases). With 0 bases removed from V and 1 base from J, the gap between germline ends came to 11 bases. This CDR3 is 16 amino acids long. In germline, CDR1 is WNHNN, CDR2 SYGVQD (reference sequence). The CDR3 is CASSESQGRGTDTQYF. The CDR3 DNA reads TGCGCCAGCAGTGAGTCTCAGGGTAGGGGCACAGATACGCAGTATTTT.

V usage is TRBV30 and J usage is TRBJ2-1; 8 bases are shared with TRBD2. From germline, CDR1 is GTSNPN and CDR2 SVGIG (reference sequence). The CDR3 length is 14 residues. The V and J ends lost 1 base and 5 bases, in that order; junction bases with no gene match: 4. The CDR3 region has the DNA TGTGCCTGGAGTGAAGGACTAGCCAACAATGAGCAGTTCTTC. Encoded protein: CAWSEGLANNEQFF. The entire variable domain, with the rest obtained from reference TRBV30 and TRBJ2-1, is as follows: SQTIHQWPATLVQPVGSPLSLECTVEGTSNPNLYWYRQAAGRGLQLLFYSVGIGQISSEVPQNLSASRPQDRQFILSSKKLLLSDSGFYLCAWSEGLANNEQFFGPGTRLTVL.

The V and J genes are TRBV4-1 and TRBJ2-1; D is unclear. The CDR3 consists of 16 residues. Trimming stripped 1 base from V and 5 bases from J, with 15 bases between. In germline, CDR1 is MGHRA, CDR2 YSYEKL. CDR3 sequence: CASSQVYGLGDNEQFF. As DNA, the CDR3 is TGCGCCAGCAGCCAAGTGTATGGCTTAGGAGACAATGAGCAGTTCTTC.

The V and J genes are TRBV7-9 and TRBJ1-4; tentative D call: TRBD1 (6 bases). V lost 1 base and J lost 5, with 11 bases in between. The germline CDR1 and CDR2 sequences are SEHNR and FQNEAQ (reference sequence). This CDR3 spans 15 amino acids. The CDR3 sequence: CASSLGQGFNEKLFF. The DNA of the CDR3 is TGTGCCAGCAGCTTAGGTCAGGGGTTCAATGAAAAACTGTTTTTT.

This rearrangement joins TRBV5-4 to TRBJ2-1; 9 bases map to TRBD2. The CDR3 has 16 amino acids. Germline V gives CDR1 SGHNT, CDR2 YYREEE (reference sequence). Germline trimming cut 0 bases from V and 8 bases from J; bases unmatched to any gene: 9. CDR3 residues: CASSLGAGGPGDEQFF. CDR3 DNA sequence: TGTGCCAGCAGCTTGGGAGCGGGAGGCCCAGGGGATGAGCAGTTCTTC.

CDR3 sequence (DNA): TGTGCCAGCAGCCCGAGGACTAGCTCTTTTACCTACAATGAGCAGTTCTTC. It codes for CASSPRTSSFTYNEQFF. The chain carries TRBV9 and TRBJ2-1; the match to TRBD2 covers 8 bases. V dropped 4 bases and J dropped 2; count of bases not matched to a gene: 11. The CDR3 is made up of 17 amino acids. Germline-derived CDR1 and CDR2 are SGDLS and YYNGEE. The entire variable domain, with the rest obtained from reference TRBV9 and TRBJ2-1, is as follows: DSGVTQTPKHLITATGQRVTLRCSPRSGDLSVYWYQQSLDQGLQFLIQYYNGEERAKGNILERFSAQQFPDLHSELNLSSLELGDSALYFCASSPRTSSFTYNEQFFGPGTRLTVL.

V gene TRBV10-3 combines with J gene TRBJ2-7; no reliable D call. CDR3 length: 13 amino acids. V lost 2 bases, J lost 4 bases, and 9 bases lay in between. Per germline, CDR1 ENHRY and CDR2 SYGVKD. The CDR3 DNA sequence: TGTGCCATCAGTGAGGGTGACATTTACGAGCAGTACTTC. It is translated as CAISEGDIYEQYF.

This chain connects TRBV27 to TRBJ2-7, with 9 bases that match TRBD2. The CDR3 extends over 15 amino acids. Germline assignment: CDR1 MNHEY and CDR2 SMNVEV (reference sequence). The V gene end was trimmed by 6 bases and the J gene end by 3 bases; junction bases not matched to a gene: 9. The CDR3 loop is CASSRGLAPFYEQYF. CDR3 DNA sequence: TGTGCCAGCAGCCGGGGACTAGCCCCATTCTACGAGCAGTACTTC.

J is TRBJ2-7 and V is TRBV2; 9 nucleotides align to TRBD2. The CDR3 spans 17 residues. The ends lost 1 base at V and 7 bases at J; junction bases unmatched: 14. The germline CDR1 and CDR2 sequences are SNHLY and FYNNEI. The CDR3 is CASSEGTSDSELWEQYF. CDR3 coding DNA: TGTGCCAGCAGTGAAGGGACTAGCGATAGTGAATTATGGGAGCAGTACTTC.

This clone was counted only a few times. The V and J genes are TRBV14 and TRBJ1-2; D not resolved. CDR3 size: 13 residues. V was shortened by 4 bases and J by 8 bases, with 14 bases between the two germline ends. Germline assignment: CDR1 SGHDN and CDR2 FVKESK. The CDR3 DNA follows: TGTGCCAGCAGCCCTGGACTGGGTCGGGGCTACACCTTC. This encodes CASSPGLGRGYTF.

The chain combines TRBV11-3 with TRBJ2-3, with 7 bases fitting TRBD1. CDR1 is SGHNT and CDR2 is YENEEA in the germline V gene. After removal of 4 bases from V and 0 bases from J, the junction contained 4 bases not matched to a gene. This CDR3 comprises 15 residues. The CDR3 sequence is CASSSRTGSTDTQYF. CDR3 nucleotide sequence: TGTGCCAGCAGCTCCCGGACAGGCAGCACAGATACGCAGTATTTT.

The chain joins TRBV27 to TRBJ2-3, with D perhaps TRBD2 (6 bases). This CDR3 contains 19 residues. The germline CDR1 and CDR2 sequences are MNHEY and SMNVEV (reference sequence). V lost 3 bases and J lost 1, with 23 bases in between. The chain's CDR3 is CASSFLWDSLRSGTDTQYF. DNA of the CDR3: TGTGCCAGCAGTTTCCTTTGGGACTCACTTCGGAGTGGCACAGATACGCAGTATTTT.

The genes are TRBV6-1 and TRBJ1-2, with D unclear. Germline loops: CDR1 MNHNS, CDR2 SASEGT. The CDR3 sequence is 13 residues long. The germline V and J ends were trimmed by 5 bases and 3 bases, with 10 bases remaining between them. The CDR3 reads CASSRENHYGYTF. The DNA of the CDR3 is TGTGCCAGCAGTCGCGAGAACCACTATGGCTACACCTTC.

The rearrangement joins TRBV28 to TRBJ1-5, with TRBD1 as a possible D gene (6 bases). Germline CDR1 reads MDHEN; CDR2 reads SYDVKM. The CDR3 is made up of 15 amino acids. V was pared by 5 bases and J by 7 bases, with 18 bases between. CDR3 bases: TGTGCCAGCAGTCCCGGGACACTCTCTCTCCAGCCCCAGCATTTT. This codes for CASSPGTLSLQPQHF.

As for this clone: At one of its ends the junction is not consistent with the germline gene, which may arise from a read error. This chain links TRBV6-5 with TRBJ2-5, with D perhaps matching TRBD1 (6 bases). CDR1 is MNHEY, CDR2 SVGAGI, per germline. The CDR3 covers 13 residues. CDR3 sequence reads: CASRPLGHLRPDF. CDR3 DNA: TGTGCCAGCAGACCCCTGGGACATCTCCGTCCCGACTTC.

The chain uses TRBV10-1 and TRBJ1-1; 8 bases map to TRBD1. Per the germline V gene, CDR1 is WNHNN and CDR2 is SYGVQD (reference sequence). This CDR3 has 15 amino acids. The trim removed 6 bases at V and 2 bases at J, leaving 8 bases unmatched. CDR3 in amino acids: CASRKDRGTNTEAFF. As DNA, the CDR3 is TGCGCCAGCAGGAAAGACAGGGGAACAAACACTGAAGCTTTCTTT.

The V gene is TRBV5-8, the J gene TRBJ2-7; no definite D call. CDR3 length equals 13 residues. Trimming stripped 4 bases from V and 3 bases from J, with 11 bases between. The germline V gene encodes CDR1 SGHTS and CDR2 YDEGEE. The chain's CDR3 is CASSPGPNYEQYF. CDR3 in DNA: TGTGCCAGCAGCCCGGGTCCCAACTACGAGCAGTACTTC.

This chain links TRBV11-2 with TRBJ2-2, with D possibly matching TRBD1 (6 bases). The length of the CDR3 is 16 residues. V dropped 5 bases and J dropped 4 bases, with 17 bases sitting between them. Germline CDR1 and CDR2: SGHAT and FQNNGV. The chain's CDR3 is CASSNTQGSSTGELFF. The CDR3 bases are TGTGCCAGCAGCAACACCCAGGGGTCGAGCACCGGGGAGCTGTTTTTT.